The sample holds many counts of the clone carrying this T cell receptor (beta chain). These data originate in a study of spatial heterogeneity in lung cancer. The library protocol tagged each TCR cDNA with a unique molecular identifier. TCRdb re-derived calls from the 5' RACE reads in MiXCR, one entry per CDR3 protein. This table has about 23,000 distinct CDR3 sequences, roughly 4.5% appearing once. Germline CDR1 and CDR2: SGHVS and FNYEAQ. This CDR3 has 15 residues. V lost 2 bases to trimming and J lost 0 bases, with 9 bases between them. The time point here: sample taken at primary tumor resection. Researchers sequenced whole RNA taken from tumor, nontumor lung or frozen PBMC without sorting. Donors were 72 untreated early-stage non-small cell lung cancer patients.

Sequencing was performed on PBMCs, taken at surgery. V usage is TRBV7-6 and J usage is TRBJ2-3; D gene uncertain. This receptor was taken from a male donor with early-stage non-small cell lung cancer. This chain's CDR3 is CASSLNLASTDTQYF. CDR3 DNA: TGTGCCAGCAGCTTAAATTTGGCTAGCACAGATACGCAGTATTTT.